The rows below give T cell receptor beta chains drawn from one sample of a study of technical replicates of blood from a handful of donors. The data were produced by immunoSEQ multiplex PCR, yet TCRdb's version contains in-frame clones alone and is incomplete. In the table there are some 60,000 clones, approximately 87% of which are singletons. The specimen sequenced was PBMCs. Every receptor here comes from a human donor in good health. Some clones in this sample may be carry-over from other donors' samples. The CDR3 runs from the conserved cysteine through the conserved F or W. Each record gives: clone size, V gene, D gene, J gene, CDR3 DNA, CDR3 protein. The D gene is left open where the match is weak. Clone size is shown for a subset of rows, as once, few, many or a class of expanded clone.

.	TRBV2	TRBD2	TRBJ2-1	TGTGCCAGCAGCGCCGGACTAGCGGGTAACGATGAGCAGTTCTTC	CASSAGLAGNDEQFF
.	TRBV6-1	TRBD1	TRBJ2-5	TGTGCCAGCAGTGTGACAGGGTATTCAGAGACCCAGTACTTC	CASSVTGYSETQYF
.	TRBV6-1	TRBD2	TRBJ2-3	TGTGCCAGCAGTGGGACTAGCGGGGGGGCAGATACGCAGTATTTT	CASSGTSGGADTQYF
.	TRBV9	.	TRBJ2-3	TGTGCCAGCAGCGTAGGGCCAACGATCAGGGATACGCAGTATTTT	CASSVGPTIRDTQYF
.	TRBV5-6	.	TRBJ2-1	TGTGCCAGCAGTACGGGGGGCGAGCAGTTCTTC	CASSTGGEQFF
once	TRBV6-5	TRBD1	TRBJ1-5	TGTGCCAGCAGCCTGACAGGGGGCAACAATCAGCCCCAGCATTTT	CASSLTGGNNQPQHF
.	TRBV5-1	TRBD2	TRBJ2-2	TGCGCCAGCAGCTTGGCCGCGGGAGCCGGGGAGCTGTTTTTT	CASSLAAGAGELFF
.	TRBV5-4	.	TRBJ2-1	TGTGCCAGCAGCGCAGGACTACTATACAATGAGCAGTTCTTC	CASSAGLLYNEQFF
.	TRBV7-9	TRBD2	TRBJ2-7	TGTGCCAGCAGCTTAGCTAGCGGGAGCTCCTACGAGCAGTACTTC	CASSLASGSSYEQYF
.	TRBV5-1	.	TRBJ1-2	TGCGCCAGCAGCTTGTCGGCCAGGGGAAACTATGGCTACACCTTC	CASSLSARGNYGYTF
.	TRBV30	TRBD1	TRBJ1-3	TGTGCCTGGAGTACAGGGGGTATTGGAAACACCATATATTTT	CAWSTGGIGNTIYF
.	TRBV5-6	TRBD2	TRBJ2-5	TGTGCCAGCAGCGCAGTCCCTAGCGGGAGGGCGGAGACCCAGTACTTC	CASSAVPSGRAETQYF
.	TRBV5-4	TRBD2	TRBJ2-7	TGTGCCAGCAGCTTCATGACTAGCGGGACTTACGAGCAGTACTTC	CASSFMTSGTYEQYF
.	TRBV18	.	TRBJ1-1	TGTGCCAGCTCACCACTAACAAGTACCAACACTGAAGCTTTCTTT	CASSPLTSTNTEAFF
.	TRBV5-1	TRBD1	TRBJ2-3	TGCGCCAGCAGCCCGGACAGGGCGGATACGCAGTATTTT	CASSPDRADTQYF
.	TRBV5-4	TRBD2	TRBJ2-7	TGTGCCAGCAGTCCTGGACTAGCGACCTACGAGCAGTACTTC	CASSPGLATYEQYF
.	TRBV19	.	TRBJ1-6	TGTGCCAGTATGTCTAATAATTCACCCCTCCACTTT	CASMSNNSPLHF
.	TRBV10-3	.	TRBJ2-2	TGTGCCATCAGTGAGCCAGGACGGGGCACCGGGGAGCTGTTTTTT	CAISEPGRGTGELFF
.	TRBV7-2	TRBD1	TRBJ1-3	TGTGCCAGCAGCTTAGCGCGGACAGGGATGAACACCATATATTTT	CASSLARTGMNTIYF
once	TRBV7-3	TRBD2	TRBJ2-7	TGTGCCAGCTCTCCCGCGGGCCTAGCGGGAGTCAACGAGCAGTACTTC	CASSPAGLAGVNEQYF
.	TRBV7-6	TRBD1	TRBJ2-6	TGTGCCAGCAGCTTAACTATGACAGGGCAGGGGGCCAACGTCCTGACTTTC	CASSLTMTGQGANVLTF
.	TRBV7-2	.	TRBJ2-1	TGTGCCAGCAGCTTAAGACAGGCGTACAACGAGCAGTTCTTC	CASSLRQAYNEQFF
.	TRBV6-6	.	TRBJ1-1	TGTGCCAGCAGTTTCGTGAGCGAAAGAGCTTTCTTT	CASSFVSERAFF
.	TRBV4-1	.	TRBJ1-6	TGCGCCAGCAGCCAAGAAGGAGCCCTTCTCCACTTT	CASSQEGALLHF
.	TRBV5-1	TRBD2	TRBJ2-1	TGCGCCAGCAGCCCAGAGCCGGGACTAGCAAGAGAGCAGTTCTTC	CASSPEPGLAREQFF
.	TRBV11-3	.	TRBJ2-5	TGTGCCAGCAGCTCAGAGGAGGGCCAGACCCAGTACTTC	CASSSEEGQTQYF
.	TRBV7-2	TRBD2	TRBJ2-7	TGTGCCAGCAGCCCGGGACTAGCGGCCTTATACGAGCAGTACTTC	CASSPGLAALYEQYF
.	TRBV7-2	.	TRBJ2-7	TGTGCCAGCAGCTTATGGGGGGGCCTTCAAGAGCAGTACTTC	CASSLWGGLQEQYF
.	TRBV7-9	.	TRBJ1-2	TGTGCCAGCAGCCCCCGGGGAGCCTCTAACTATGGCTACACCTTC	CASSPRGASNYGYTF
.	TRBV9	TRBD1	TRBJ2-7	TGTGCCAGCAAGGACAGGGGTGTCCACGAGCAGTACTTC	CASKDRGVHEQYF
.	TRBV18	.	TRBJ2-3	TGTGCCAGCTCAGAAATGGAGGGGACCCGCACAGATACGCAGTATTTT	CASSEMEGTRTDTQYF
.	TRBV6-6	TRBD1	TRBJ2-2	TGTGCCAGCAGTTACTTTCGACAGGGGCGCAGCGGGGAGCTGTTTTTT	CASSYFRQGRSGELFF
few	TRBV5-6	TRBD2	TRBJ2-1	TGTGCCAGCAGCTTTCCCCCGACTAGCGGTTTTCGGGAGCAGTTCTTC	CASSFPPTSGFREQFF
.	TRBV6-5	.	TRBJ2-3	TGTGCCACCCTACCAAAAGGGGCAAGCACAGATACGCAGTATTTT	CATLPKGASTDTQYF
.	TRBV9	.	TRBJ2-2	TGTGCCAGCACCATCGAGCTGAACACCGGGGAGCTGTTTTTT	CASTIELNTGELFF
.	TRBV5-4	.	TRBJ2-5	TGTGCCAGCAGCGGATCAACAGGGACCCAAGAGACCCAGTACTTC	CASSGSTGTQETQYF
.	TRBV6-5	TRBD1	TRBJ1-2	TGTGCCAGCAGTTATGAGGGGGCGAGTAGCTATGGCTACACCTTC	CASSYEGASSYGYTF
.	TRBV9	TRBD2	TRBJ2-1	TGTGCCAGCAGCCCGCAGCGGGAGAACAATGAGCAGTTCTTC	CASSPQRENNEQFF
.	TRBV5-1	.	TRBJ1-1	TGCGCCAGCAGCTTGGGAGCAGGGAACACTGAAGCTTTCTTT	CASSLGAGNTEAFF
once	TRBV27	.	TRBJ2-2	TGTGCCAGCAGTCAAATAGACTTCGGGGAGCTGTTTTTT	CASSQIDFGELFF
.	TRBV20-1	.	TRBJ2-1	TGCAGTGCTAGAGAGGAAGGGCGGGCGTTCTTC	CSAREEGRAFF
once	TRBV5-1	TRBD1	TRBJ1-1	TGCGCCAGCAGCCCCCGACAGGGCCACACAGCTTTCTTT	CASSPRQGHTAFF
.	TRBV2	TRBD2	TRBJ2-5	TGTGCCAGCAGTGAATGGGGGGGTGCTAGCGGGTCCCGCGGGTACTTC	CASSEWGGASGSRGYF
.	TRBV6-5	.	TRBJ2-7	TGTGCCAGCAGTCTAGTACAGGGCAAGTACGAGCAGTACTTC	CASSLVQGKYEQYF
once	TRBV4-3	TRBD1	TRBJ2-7	TGCGCCAGCAGCCAAGTTAGGGACAGGGCCTACGAGCAGTACTTC	CASSQVRDRAYEQYF
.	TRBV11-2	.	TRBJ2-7	TGTGCCAGCAGTAAAGTCGGGGGTCTTGGGAGCTCCTACGAGCAGTACTTC	CASSKVGGLGSSYEQYF
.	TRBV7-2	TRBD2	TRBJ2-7	TGTGCCAGCAGCTTAGCGATTGCGGGAGGGCGGGCGGAGCAGTACTTC	CASSLAIAGGRAEQYF
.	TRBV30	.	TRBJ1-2	TGTGCCTGGTCTACAGGGCCCAGGGGCTACACCTTC	CAWSTGPRGYTF
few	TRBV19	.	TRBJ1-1	TGTGCCAGTACCCATTTGGTAGGGCGGGACACTGAAGCTTTCTTT	CASTHLVGRDTEAFF
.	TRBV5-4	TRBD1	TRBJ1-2	TGTGCCAGCAGCGGAAAGCGACAGGGGACCTATGGCTACACCTTC	CASSGKRQGTYGYTF
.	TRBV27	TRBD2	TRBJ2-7	TGTGCCAGCAGCCTAGGACTAGCCTACGAGCAGTACTTC	CASSLGLAYEQYF
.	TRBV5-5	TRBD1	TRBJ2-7	TGTGCCAGCAAAGGGACAGCCTCCTACGAGCAGTACTTC	CASKGTASYEQYF
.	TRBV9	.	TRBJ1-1	TGTGCCAGCAGCCCTGGTCGAGTCCCTGAAGCTTTCTTT	CASSPGRVPEAFF
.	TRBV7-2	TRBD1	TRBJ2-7	TGTGCCAGCAGCCTAGCGGGACAGGGGGTATCCGAGCAGTACTTC	CASSLAGQGVSEQYF
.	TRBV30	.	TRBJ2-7	TGTGCCTGGAGTGTAGCTTCCGAGCAGTACTTC	CAWSVASEQYF
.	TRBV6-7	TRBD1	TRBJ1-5	TGTGCCAGCAGTTACCAAAGGACAGGGGGCACTCAGCCCCAGCATTTT	CASSYQRTGGTQPQHF
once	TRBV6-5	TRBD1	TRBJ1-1	TGTGCCACCGGAGGGGGCAACACTGAAGCTTTCTTT	CATGGGNTEAFF
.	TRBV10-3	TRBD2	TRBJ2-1	TGTGCCATCAGTTATCCAAGCGGGACCTACAATGAGCAGTTCTTC	CAISYPSGTYNEQFF